The text below deals with one TCR beta chain. The antigen remains undetermined. This sample stems from a study of beta chain features in type 1 diabetes. Study-level findings and limits: There were fewer insertions and more deletions at the VDJ junctions of type 1 diabetes patients. Patients showed naive, central memory and Treg TCRB repertoires that appeared more similar than those of healthy donors.

Reverse transcribing all isolated RNA meant expressed TCRB transcripts were sequenced. Data came from immunoSEQ multiplex PCR; TCRdb stores just in-frame clones and leaves some out. Here the sample spans about 160,000 clones, 7.5% to 9.5% being singletons. This clonotype was obtained from a woman younger than 30 in good health. Source material: central memory CD4+ T cells from blood.

The CDR3 loop is CSAGMGYEQYF. The CDR3 coding sequence is TGCAGTGCCGGGATGGGGTACGAGCAGTACTTC. J is TRBJ2-7 and V is TRBV20-1, with D maybe TRBD2 (5 bases). The germline V gene encodes CDR1 DFQATT and CDR2 SNEGSKA (reference sequence). The CDR3 is 11 amino acids. With 6 bases removed from V and 4 bases from J, the gap between germline ends came to 10 bases.